Listed below are T cell receptor beta chains from one sample, sequenced in a study of early stage breast cancer tumors. The protocol was immunoSEQ multiplex PCR, while the TCRdb copy is restricted to in-frame clones and leaves out a portion. The sample consists of about 5,500 clones, 55% to 75% of them appearing once. Input material: normal breast tissue next to the tumor. These receptors were obtained from a person in their sixties or seventies with breast cancer. The CDR3 runs from the conserved cysteine through the conserved F or W. Size is stated for part of the rows, as once, few or many counts, or as a class when the clone is expanded.

v_call: TRBV5-1
cdr3_length: 14
clone_size: NA
cdr3_aa: CASSPRATNTEAFF

v_call: TRBV2
cdr3_length: 13
clone_size: NA
cdr3_aa: CASRFQGGDEQFF

v_call: TRBV7-3
cdr3_length: 15
clone_size: few
cdr3_aa: CASSLFGGEGDTQYF

v_call: TRBV27
cdr3_length: 15
clone_size: NA
cdr3_aa: CASSPGASSGNTIYF

v_call: TRBV6-1
cdr3_length: 12
clone_size: few
cdr3_aa: CASRGPTYEQYF

v_call: TRBV9
cdr3_length: 16
clone_size: NA
cdr3_aa: CASSVGSGETNEKLFF

v_call: TRBV5-1
cdr3_length: 14
clone_size: NA
cdr3_aa: CASSSTTTGYEQYF

v_call: TRBV7-9
cdr3_length: 16
clone_size: few
cdr3_aa: CASSFAGRQGEQGYTF

v_call: TRBV27
cdr3_length: 14
clone_size: NA
cdr3_aa: CASSFWQDNSPLHF

v_call: TRBV10-3
cdr3_length: 15
clone_size: NA
cdr3_aa: CATSEGQVLTDTQYF

v_call: TRBV28
cdr3_length: 15
clone_size: NA
cdr3_aa: CASRSPGLAVWEQYF

v_call: TRBV6-5
cdr3_length: 14
clone_size: NA
cdr3_aa: CASKGGTGGEKLFF

v_call: TRBV7-9
cdr3_length: 15
clone_size: once
cdr3_aa: CASSHRVANTGELFF

v_call: TRBV9
cdr3_length: 15
clone_size: few
cdr3_aa: CASSVGPEGDNEQFF

v_call: TRBV7-9
cdr3_length: 13
clone_size: NA
cdr3_aa: CASSRGVMDTQYF

v_call: TRBV19
cdr3_length: 14
clone_size: NA
cdr3_aa: CASEGGQGQETQYF

v_call: TRBV5-4
cdr3_length: 13
clone_size: NA
cdr3_aa: CASSLDSPHTQYF

v_call: TRBV5-6
cdr3_length: 14
clone_size: NA
cdr3_aa: CASSIDRGGYGYTF

v_call: TRBV27
cdr3_length: 15
clone_size: once
cdr3_aa: CASSFAGAIEETQYF

v_call: TRBV5-1
cdr3_length: 16
clone_size: NA
cdr3_aa: CASSLRGAGDAETQYF

v_call: TRBV6-6
cdr3_length: 16
clone_size: NA
cdr3_aa: CASSYDRDRGERAWFF

v_call: TRBV25-1
cdr3_length: 15
clone_size: NA
cdr3_aa: CASSEGRVDTGELFF

v_call: TRBV7-2
cdr3_length: 14
clone_size: NA
cdr3_aa: CASSMGPRIGELFF

v_call: TRBV29-1
cdr3_length: 12
clone_size: NA
cdr3_aa: CSVGQGVDTQYF

v_call: TRBV7-2
cdr3_length: 14
clone_size: NA
cdr3_aa: CASSLAQAGNTIYF

v_call: TRBV30
cdr3_length: 13
clone_size: once
cdr3_aa: CAWSAGGASEQYF

v_call: TRBV9
cdr3_length: 14
clone_size: few
cdr3_aa: CASSVAANTGELFF

v_call: TRBV7-8
cdr3_length: 18
clone_size: NA
cdr3_aa: CASSSKSRGSRFPPPQHF

v_call: TRBV28
cdr3_length: 15
clone_size: once
cdr3_aa: CASSSRLAGGETQYF

v_call: TRBV28
cdr3_length: 13
clone_size: NA
cdr3_aa: CASRDGGYQPQHF

v_call: TRBV7-2
cdr3_length: 15
clone_size: NA
cdr3_aa: CASSLGTPALSEQYF